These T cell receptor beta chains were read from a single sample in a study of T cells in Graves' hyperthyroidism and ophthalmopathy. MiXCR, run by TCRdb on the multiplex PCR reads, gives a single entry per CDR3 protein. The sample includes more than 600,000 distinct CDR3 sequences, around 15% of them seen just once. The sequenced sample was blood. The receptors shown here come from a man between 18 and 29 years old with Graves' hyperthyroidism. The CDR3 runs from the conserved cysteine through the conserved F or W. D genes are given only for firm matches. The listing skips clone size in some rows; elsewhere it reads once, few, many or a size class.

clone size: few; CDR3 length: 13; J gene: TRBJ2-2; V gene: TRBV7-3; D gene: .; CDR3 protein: CASAMGVAGELFF; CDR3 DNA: TGTGCCAGCGCCATGGGGGTCGCCGGGGAGCTGTTTTTT
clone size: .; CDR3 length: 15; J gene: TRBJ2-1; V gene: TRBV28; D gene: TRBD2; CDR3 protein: CASSLGLAASNEQFF; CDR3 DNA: TGTGCCAGCAGTTTGGGACTAGCGGCCTCAAATGAGCAGTTCTTC
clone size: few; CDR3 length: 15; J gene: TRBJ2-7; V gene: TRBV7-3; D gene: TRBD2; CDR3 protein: CASSLITSGTYEQYF; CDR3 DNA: TGTGCCAGCAGCTTAATAACTAGCGGTACCTACGAGCAGTACTTC
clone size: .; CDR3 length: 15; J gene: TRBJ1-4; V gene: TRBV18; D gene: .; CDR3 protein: CASSPPGSKREKLFF; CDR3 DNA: TGTGCCAGCTCACCACCAGGGTCCAAACGTGAAAAACTGTTTTTT
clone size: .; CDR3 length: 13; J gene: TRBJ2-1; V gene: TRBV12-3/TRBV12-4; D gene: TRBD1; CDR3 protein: CASSLDRHNEQFF; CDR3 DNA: TGTGCCAGCAGTTTGGACAGGCACAATGAGCAGTTCTTC
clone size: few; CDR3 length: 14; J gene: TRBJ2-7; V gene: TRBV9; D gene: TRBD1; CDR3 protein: CASSTRTGDYEQYF; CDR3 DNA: TGTGCCAGCAGCACCCGGACAGGGGATTACGAGCAGTACTTC
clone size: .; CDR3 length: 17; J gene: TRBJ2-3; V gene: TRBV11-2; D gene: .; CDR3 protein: CASSLMDSQVPTDTQYF; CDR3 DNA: TGTGCCAGCAGCTTAATGGACAGTCAGGTTCCAACAGATACGCAGTATTTT
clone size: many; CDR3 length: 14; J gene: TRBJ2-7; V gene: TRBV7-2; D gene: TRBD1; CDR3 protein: CASIPDRGRIEQYF; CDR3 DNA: TGTGCCAGCATCCCGGACAGGGGGCGCATCGAGCAGTACTTC
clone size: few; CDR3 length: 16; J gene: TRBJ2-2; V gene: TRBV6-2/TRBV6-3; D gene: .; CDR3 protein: CASSTDTLSNTGELFF; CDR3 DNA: TGTGCCAGCAGTACGGACACCCTTTCGAACACCGGGGAGCTGTTTTTT
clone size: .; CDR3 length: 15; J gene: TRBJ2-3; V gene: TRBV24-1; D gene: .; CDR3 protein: CATSDLGGGKDTQYF; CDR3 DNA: TGTGCCACCAGTGATTTGGGAGGAGGTAAAGATACGCAGTATTTT
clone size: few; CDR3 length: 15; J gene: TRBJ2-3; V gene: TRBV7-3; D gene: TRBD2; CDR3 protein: CASSPDSGGTDTQYF; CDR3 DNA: TGTGCCAGCAGCCCCGATAGCGGGGGCACAGATACGCAGTATTTT
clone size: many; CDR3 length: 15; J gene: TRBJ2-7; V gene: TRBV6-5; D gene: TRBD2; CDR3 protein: CASSDLTSGTLEQYF; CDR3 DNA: TGTGCCAGCAGCGACCTCACTAGCGGAACCCTCGAGCAGTACTTC
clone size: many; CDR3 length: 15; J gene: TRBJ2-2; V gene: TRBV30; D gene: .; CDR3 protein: CAWGPGPGNTGELFF; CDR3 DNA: TGTGCCTGGGGGCCGGGGCCGGGGAACACCGGGGAGCTGTTTTTT
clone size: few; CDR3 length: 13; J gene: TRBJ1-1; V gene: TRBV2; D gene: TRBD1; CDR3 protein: CASRGTGGAEAFF; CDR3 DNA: TGTGCCAGCAGGGGGACAGGCGGGGCTGAAGCTTTCTTT
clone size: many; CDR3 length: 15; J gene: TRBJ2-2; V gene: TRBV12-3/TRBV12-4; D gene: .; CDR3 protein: CASSLGEPYTGELFF; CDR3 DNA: TGTGCCAGCAGTTTAGGGGAGCCCTACACCGGGGAGCTGTTTTTT
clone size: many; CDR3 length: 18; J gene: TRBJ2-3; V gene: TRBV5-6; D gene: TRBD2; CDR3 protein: CASSPRLAGGPFTDTQYF; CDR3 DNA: TGTGCCAGCAGCCCGAGACTAGCGGGAGGACCCTTCACAGATACGCAGTATTTT
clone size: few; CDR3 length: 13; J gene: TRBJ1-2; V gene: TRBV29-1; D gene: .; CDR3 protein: CSVGRAVNYGYTF; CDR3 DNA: TGCAGCGTGGGACGGGCGGTAAACTATGGCTACACCTTC
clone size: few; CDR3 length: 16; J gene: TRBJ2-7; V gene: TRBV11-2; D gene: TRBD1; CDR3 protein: CASSRERQGGPREQYF; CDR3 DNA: TGTGCCAGCAGCCGAGAGAGACAGGGGGGTCCGAGGGAGCAGTACTTC
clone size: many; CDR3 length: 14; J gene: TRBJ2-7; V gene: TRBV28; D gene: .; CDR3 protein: CASSLRPQSAKQYF; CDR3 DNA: TGTGCCAGCAGTTTAAGGCCCCAATCGGCGAAGCAGTACTTC
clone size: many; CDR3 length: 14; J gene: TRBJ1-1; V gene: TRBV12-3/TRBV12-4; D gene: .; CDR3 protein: CASSSGSIGTEAFF; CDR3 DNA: TGTGCCAGCAGTTCAGGGAGTATTGGGACTGAAGCTTTCTTT
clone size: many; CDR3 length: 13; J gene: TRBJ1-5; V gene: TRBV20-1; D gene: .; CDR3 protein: CSARGQNNQPQHF; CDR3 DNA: TGCAGTGCTAGAGGTCAGAACAATCAGCCCCAGCATTTT
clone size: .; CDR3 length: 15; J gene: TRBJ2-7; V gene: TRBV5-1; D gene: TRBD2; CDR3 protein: CASSPAGGGAYEQYF; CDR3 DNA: TGCGCCAGCAGCCCAGCCGGGGGGGGGGCCTACGAGCAGTACTTC
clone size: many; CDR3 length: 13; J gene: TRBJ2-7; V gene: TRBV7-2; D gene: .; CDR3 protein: CASSLAGRGEQYF; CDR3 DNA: TGTGCCAGCAGCTTAGCCGGTAGGGGGGAGCAGTACTTC
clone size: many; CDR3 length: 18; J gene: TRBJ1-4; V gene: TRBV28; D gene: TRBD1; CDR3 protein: CASSSDYRDSATNEKLFF; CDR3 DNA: TGTGCCAGCAGCTCCGACTACCGGGACAGTGCAACTAATGAAAAACTGTTTTTT
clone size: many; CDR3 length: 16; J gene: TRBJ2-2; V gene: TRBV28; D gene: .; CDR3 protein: CASRGHLPTTTGELFF; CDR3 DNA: TGTGCCAGCAGGGGCCACTTACCAACTACGACCGGGGAGCTGTTTTTT
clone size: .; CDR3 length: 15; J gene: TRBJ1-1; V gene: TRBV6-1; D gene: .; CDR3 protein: CASRLLEGAQTEAFF; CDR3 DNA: TGTGCCAGCAGACTTCTGGAAGGGGCGCAAACTGAAGCTTTCTTT
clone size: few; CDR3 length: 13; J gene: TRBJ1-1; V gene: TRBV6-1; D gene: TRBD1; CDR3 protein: CASTAGQATEAFF; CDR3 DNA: TGTGCCAGCACTGCGGGACAGGCCACTGAAGCTTTCTTT